The 26 T cell receptor beta chains presented below share a single source sample, sequenced in a study of blood T cell repertoires in COVID-19. Measured with immunoSEQ multiplex PCR; TCRdb has only the in-frame clones, and not every one. The sample has about 480,000 clones, approximately 90% seen once. Material: PBMCs or T cells enriched from blood (not recorded which). The receptors shown here come from a woman in her thirties or forties who had recovered from COVID-19.

V gene TRBV19 combines with J gene TRBJ2-1, with 7 bases identical to TRBD1. Losses at the gene ends were 4 bases for V and 8 bases for J; bases not matched to a gene: 11. CDR1 and CDR2 from the germline V gene are LNHDA and SQIVND (reference sequence). The length of the CDR3 is 15 residues. The CDR3 loop is CASSRGQAMVDEQFF. In DNA, the CDR3 is TGTGCCAGTAGTAGAGGACAGGCGATGGTGGATGAGCAGTTCTTC. Complete variable domain (other parts from reference TRBV19 and TRBJ2-1): DGGITQSPKYLFRKEGQNVTLSCEQNLNHDAMYWYRQDPGQGLRLIYYSQIVNDFQKGDIAEGYSVSREKKESFPLTVTSAQKNPTAFYLCASSRGQAMVDEQFFGPGTRLTVL.

This sequence joins TRBV11-2 and TRBJ2-7; 7 nucleotides agree with TRBD2. The CDR3 consists of 15 residues. The junction had 3 bases not matched to a gene; V was cut back by 0 bases and J by 1 base. The germline CDR1 and CDR2 sequences are SGHAT and FQNNGV. The CDR3 coding sequence is TGTGCCAGCAGCTTAGATGGGGACTATTCCTACGAGCAGTACTTC. Its translation: CASSLDGDYSYEQYF.

The chain uses TRBV5-1 and TRBJ2-5; D not resolved. The CDR3 spans 14 residues. Germline CDR1 reads SGHRS; CDR2 reads YFSETQ. The V end lost 2 bases, the J end lost 5 bases, and 13 bases lay between the germline ends. The CDR3 region has the DNA TGCGCCAGCAGCTTAAGTCGCCTGAGGGAGACCCAGTACTTC. Protein: CASSLSRLRETQYF.

V usage is TRBV24-1 and J usage is TRBJ2-3, with TRBD2 identical over 9 bases. Per the germline V gene, CDR1 is KGHDR and CDR2 is SFDVKD. The ends lost 4 bases at V and 3 bases at J; junction bases unmatched: 16. CDR3 length: 19 amino acids. DNA for the CDR3: TGTGCCACCAGTGAGTCGCGGCTAGCGGGAAAAGGACGAACAGATACGCAGTATTTT. Residues: CATSESRLAGKGRTDTQYF.

This clone was found once. This chain uses TRBV2 with TRBJ2-1; D may be TRBD2 (5 bases). Trimming left V 9 bases short and J 7 bases short, with 13 bases between. From germline, CDR1 is SNHLY and CDR2 FYNNEI. The CDR3 totals 12 residues. The CDR3 spells CARNAGGNEQFF. The CDR3 DNA follows: TGTGCCAGGAATGCCGGCGGGAATGAGCAGTTCTTC.

The chain is built from TRBV13 and TRBJ1-1; weak D call: TRBD1 (6 bases). V dropped 5 bases and J dropped 0 bases, with 16 bases sitting between them. CDR1 and CDR2 from the germline V gene are PRHDT and FYEKMQ (reference sequence). This CDR3 contains 16 residues. This CDR3 reads CASSLGQLNMNTEAFF. CDR3 sequence (DNA): TGTGCCAGCAGCCTCGGACAGTTAAATATGAACACTGAAGCTTTCTTT.

The rearrangement links TRBV6-5 to TRBJ2-1, with 7 bases that match TRBD2. This CDR3 has 13 amino acids. The V segment lost 10 bases and the J segment 3 bases; nucleotides outside the gene matches: 6. Germline V lookup: CDR1 MNHEY, CDR2 SVGAGI. This CDR3 reads CATKAGNYNEQFF. The CDR3 bases are TGTGCCACTAAAGCGGGGAACTACAATGAGCAGTTCTTC.

The V call is TRBV7-2, the J call TRBJ2-1; D unresolved. The CDR3 has 14 residues. V lost 0 bases to trimming and J lost 7 bases, with 10 bases between them. CDR1 and CDR2 from the germline V gene are SGHTA and FQGNSA. CDR3 nucleotides: TGTGCCAGCAGCTTAGCGCTTAGAGGAAATGAGCAGTTCTTC. Translation: CASSLALRGNEQFF.

The rearrangement joins TRBV7-6 to TRBJ2-7, with unresolved D. The CDR3 has 15 amino acids. V was trimmed by 1 base and J by 1 base, leaving 11 bases between them. Germline V gene data show CDR1 as SGHVS and CDR2 as FNYEAQ. CDR3: CASSLEPIDSYEQYF. CDR3 nucleotide sequence: TGTGCCAGCAGCTTAGAGCCGATTGATTCCTACGAGCAGTACTTC. Together with reference TRBV7-6 and TRBJ2-7, the CDR3 gives the full variable domain: GAGVSQSPRYKVTKRGQDVALRCDPISGHVSLYWYRQALGQGPEFLTYFNYEAQQDKSGLPNDRFSAERPEGSISTLTIQRTEQRDSAMYRCASSLEPIDSYEQYFGPGTRLTVT.

The chain uses TRBV2 and TRBJ1-1, with 8 bases lining up with TRBD1. The CDR3 extends over 21 amino acids. Germline trimming cut 0 bases from V and 1 base from J; bases unmatched to any gene: 19. Germline CDR1 is SNHLY and CDR2 is FYNNEI. The DNA for the CDR3 is TGTGCCAGCAGTGAAGCCGGGGGGTACACCGGGACAGGTCCCTGGAACACTGAAGCTTTCTTT. Its translation: CASSEAGGYTGTGPWNTEAFF.

V and J are TRBV4-1 and TRBJ1-1, with D perhaps TRBD1 (5 bases). Germline V lookup: CDR1 MGHRA, CDR2 YSYEKL. V lost 0 bases and J 4 bases, leaving 12 bases between the germline ends. This CDR3 comprises 15 residues. CDR3: CASSQEGRRGTEAFF. The CDR3 region has the DNA TGCGCCAGCAGCCAAGAGGGGAGGAGGGGCACTGAAGCTTTCTTT.

This chain joins TRBV10-3 and TRBJ2-1, with TRBD2 matching 14 bases. CDR3 length: 19 residues. Germline V gives CDR1 ENHRY, CDR2 SYGVKD. V dropped 4 bases and J dropped 1; count of bases not matched to a gene: 9. The CDR3 reads CAISGTSGRTRISYNEQFF. CDR3 coding DNA: TGTGCCATCAGTGGGACTAGCGGGAGGACCCGTATATCCTACAATGAGCAGTTCTTC.

The chain joins TRBV24-1 to TRBJ2-7, with 7 bases identical to TRBD1. Germline-derived CDR1 and CDR2 are KGHDR and SFDVKD. CDR3 length: 16 residues. Trimming took 3 bases from V and 4 from J; bases not matched to a gene: 11. The CDR3 spells CATSDVGDSGSYEQYF. The DNA of the CDR3 is TGTGCCACCAGTGATGTGGGGGACAGTGGCTCGTACGAGCAGTACTTC.

The chain employs TRBV7-9 and TRBJ1-4; 10 bases fit TRBD1. The germline CDR1 and CDR2 sequences are SEHNR and FQNEAQ (reference sequence). Unmatched junction bases numbered 5, after V lost 8 bases and J lost 5 bases. The CDR3 totals 14 residues. CDR3 loop: CASVDRGKNEKLFF. The CDR3 DNA sequence: TGTGCCAGCGTGGACAGGGGGAAAAATGAAAAACTGTTTTTT.

The rearrangement joins TRBV18 to TRBJ1-4; D ambiguous. Between the trimmed V and J ends, which lost 5 bases and 2 bases, there was a span of 18 bases. The germline CDR1 and CDR2 sequences are KGHSH and LQKENI. The CDR3 consists of 17 residues. The chain's CDR3 is CASSSRAIGQTNEKLFF. The CDR3, as DNA: TGTGCCAGCTCATCTCGCGCAATTGGGCAGACTAATGAAAAACTGTTTTTT.

The chain joins TRBV29-1 to TRBJ2-5; TRBD1 aligns across 8 bases. Per the germline V gene, CDR1 is SQVTM and CDR2 is ANQGSEA. The junction had 5 bases not matched to a gene; V was cut back by 3 bases and J by 2 bases. The length of the CDR3 is 14 residues. The CDR3 DNA reads TGCAGCGTTGAGGGACAGGAGACTCAAGAGACCCAGTACTTC. This sequence encodes CSVEGQETQETQYF.

The V call is TRBV27, the J call TRBJ2-1; the match to TRBD2 covers 10 bases. V dropped 2 bases and J dropped 0; count of bases not matched to a gene: 10. This CDR3 comprises 19 residues. The germline CDR1 and CDR2 sequences are MNHEY and SMNVEV (reference sequence). CDR3: CASSLRTSGRASSYNEQFF. CDR3 coding DNA: TGTGCCAGCAGTTTAAGGACTAGCGGAAGGGCAAGCTCCTACAATGAGCAGTTCTTC.

The V gene is TRBV7-9, the J gene TRBJ1-1; 10 bases are a match to TRBD1. The CDR3 runs 15 residues. Germline V lookup: CDR1 SEHNR, CDR2 FQNEAQ (reference sequence). Losses at the gene ends were 7 bases for V and 5 bases for J; bases not matched to a gene: 10. As DNA, the CDR3 is TGTGCCAGCAACCCGAGGGACAGGGGTTGGACTGAAGCTTTCTTT. Protein: CASNPRDRGWTEAFF.

The V call is TRBV27, the J call TRBJ2-2; D ambiguous. This CDR3 comprises 14 residues. The V end lost 3 bases, the J end lost 6 bases, and 11 bases lay between the germline ends. In germline, CDR1 is MNHEY, CDR2 SMNVEV (reference sequence). CDR3 nucleotides: TGTGCCAGCAGTTTTCGCCAGGTCCCCGGGGAGCTGTTTTTT. Its translation is CASSFRQVPGELFF.

The J gene is TRBJ1-1, the V gene TRBV27; TRBD1 might be the D (6 bases). There are 14 residues in the CDR3. Germline lookup yields CDR1 MNHEY and CDR2 SMNVEV (reference sequence). V was shortened by 2 bases and J by 4 bases, with 11 bases between the two germline ends. CDR3 in DNA: TGTGCCAGCAGTTTAATCAGGGACACCACTGAAGCTTTCTTT. It translates to CASSLIRDTTEAFF.

The J gene is TRBJ1-1, the V gene TRBV10-1; 7 nucleotides agree with TRBD1. The CDR3 totals 15 residues. V gave up 0 bases and J gave up 4 bases; unmatched junction bases: 5. From germline, CDR1 is WNHNN and CDR2 SYGVQD (reference sequence). This CDR3 reads CASSESGRGITEAFF. The CDR3 nucleotides are TGCGCCAGCAGTGAGTCGGGCAGGGGGATCACTGAAGCTTTCTTT.

The rearrangement links TRBV27 to TRBJ2-7; 13 bases fit TRBD2. Trimming at V came to 5 bases and at J to 0 bases, leaving 7 bases not matched to a gene. The CDR3 has 17 amino acids. Germline V gene data show CDR1 as MNHEY and CDR2 as SMNVEV (reference sequence). DNA of the CDR3: TGTGCCAGCAGTGGAGGACTAGCGGGAGAATCCTCCTACGAGCAGTACTTC. Protein product: CASSGGLAGESSYEQYF.

The genes are TRBV10-3 and TRBJ2-3, with TRBD2 matching 10 bases. Per the germline V gene, CDR1 is ENHRY and CDR2 is SYGVKD. The CDR3 extends over 13 amino acids. Trimming at V came to 0 bases and at J to 13 bases, leaving 4 bases not matched to a gene. This chain's CDR3 is CAISESNLAGEYF. CDR3 nucleotides: TGTGCCATCAGTGAGTCGAATCTAGCGGGAGAGTATTTT.

The chain joins TRBV11-2 to TRBJ1-3; a weak D match, TRBD1 (6 bases). The CDR3 spans 16 residues. Trimming shortened V by 5 bases and J by 0 bases, and 14 bases separated the two germline ends. Germline V gene data show CDR1 as SGHAT and CDR2 as FQNNGV. As DNA, the CDR3 is TGTGCCAGCAGCCCAGGGACACTACCCTCTGGAAACACCATATATTTT. This sequence encodes CASSPGTLPSGNTIYF.

Here the CDR3 DNA reads TGCAGTGCTAGTTTTGGCGCTAGGGTGGGGAGCAATGAGCAGTTCTTC. Encoded protein: CSASFGARVGSNEQFF. This chain connects TRBV20-1 to TRBJ2-1, with D possibly TRBD2 on 5 matching bases. Germline loops: CDR1 DFQATT, CDR2 SNEGSKA (reference sequence). CDR3 length: 16 residues. V shed 3 bases and J shed 6 bases, with 21 bases lying between them.

This clone is a singleton in its sample. V gene TRBV6-5 combines with J gene TRBJ1-2, with TRBD1 matching 10 bases. Germline lookup yields CDR1 MNHEY and CDR2 SVGAGI. The CDR3 runs 14 residues. V shed 7 bases, J shed 4 bases, and the junction held 6 bases outside the gene matches. CDR3 sequence: CASTIRQGAYGYTF. CDR3 in DNA: TGTGCCAGCACCATAAGACAGGGGGCCTATGGCTACACCTTC.